The entry below describes one T cell receptor (beta chain). These data belong to a study of tumor T cells in aggressive B-cell lymphoma. CDR3 length equals 15 residues. Unmatched junction bases numbered 6, after V lost 4 bases and J lost 6 bases. Per the germline V gene, CDR1 is SNHLY and CDR2 is FYNNEI. The table came from immunoSEQ multiplex PCR; TCRdb's copy has only in-frame clones and leaves some out. The table includes fewer than 4,500 clones, over 75% detected once. This sequence was found in an adult with diffuse large B cell lymphoma. Material: tumor tissue. The V gene is TRBV2, the J gene TRBJ1-5; TRBD1 matches at 10 bases. CDR3 amino acids: CASSGGQGPAQPQHF. CDR3 in DNA: TGTGCCAGCAGTGGGGGACAGGGGCCGGCTCAGCCCCAGCATTTT.